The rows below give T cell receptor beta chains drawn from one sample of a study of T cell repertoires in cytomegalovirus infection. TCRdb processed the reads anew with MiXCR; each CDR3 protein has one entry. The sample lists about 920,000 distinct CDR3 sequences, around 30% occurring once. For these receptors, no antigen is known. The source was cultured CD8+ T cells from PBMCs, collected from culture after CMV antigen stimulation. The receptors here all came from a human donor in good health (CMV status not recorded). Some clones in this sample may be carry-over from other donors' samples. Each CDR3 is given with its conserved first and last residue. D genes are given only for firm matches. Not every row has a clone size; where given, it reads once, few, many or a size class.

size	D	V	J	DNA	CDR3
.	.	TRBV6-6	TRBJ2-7	TGTGCCAGCACCCGGGGGTTACGCGACGAGCAGTACTTC	CASTRGLRDEQYF
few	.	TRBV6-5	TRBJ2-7	TGTGCCAGCAGTCCAGCCATGACCTACGAGCAGTACTTC	CASSPAMTYEQYF
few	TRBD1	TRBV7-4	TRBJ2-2	TGTGCCAGCAGCTCTCAGGGGGCTAGGATCGGGGAGCTGTTTTTT	CASSSQGARIGELFF
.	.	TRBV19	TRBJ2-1	TGTGCCAGTAGTATAGATCCGAAGGAAATCTTCTACAATGAGCAGTTCTTC	CASSIDPKEIFYNEQFF
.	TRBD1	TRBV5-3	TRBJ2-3	TGTGCCAGCAGCTTCACAGTGGGACAGGGGTTTGGAGATACGCAGTATTTT	CASSFTVGQGFGDTQYF
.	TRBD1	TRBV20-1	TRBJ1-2	TGCAGTGCTGGGGACAGTCTATATGGCTACACCTTC	CSAGDSLYGYTF
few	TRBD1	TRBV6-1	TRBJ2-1	TGTGCCAGCAGTATAACCCCTACAGGGGGGCTAAGGTACAATGAGCAGTTCTTC	CASSITPTGGLRYNEQFF
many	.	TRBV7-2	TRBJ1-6	TGTGCCAGCAGCTTACTTGCAGTGAACTCACCCCTCCACTTT	CASSLLAVNSPLHF
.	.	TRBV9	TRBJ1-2	TGTGCCAGCAGCGTCCCCGTGGGGGGCTCCAGCTATGGCTACACCTTC	CASSVPVGGSSYGYTF
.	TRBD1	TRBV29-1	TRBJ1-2	TGCAGCGTTGTCACAGGGGCTTATGGCTACACCTTC	CSVVTGAYGYTF
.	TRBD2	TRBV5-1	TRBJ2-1	TGCGCCAGCAGCTTGTATTGGACTAGAGGAATTGAATCCTACAATGAGCAGTTCTTC	CASSLYWTRGIESYNEQFF
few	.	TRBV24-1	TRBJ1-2	TGTGCCACCAGTGATTCGGTGATCGGGGGCTACACCTTC	CATSDSVIGGYTF
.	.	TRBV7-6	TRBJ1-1	TGTGGCAGCAGCTTAGAAGGGACAACGAACACTGAAGCTTTCTTT	CGSSLEGTTNTEAFF
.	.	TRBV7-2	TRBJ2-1	TGTGCCAGCAGCTCCATTTTACTTCTTGGACGGATCAGCTCCTACAATGAGCAGTTCTTC	CASSSILLLGRISSYNEQFF
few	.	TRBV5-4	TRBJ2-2	TGTGCCAGCGGGAGTGTGTTGAACACCGGGGAGCTGTTTTTT	CASGSVLNTGELFF
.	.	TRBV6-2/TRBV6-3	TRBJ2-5	TGTGCCAGCACCAAGGCAGGGTTTCGGGAGACCCAGTACTTC	CASTKAGFRETQYF
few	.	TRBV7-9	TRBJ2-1	TGTGCCAGCAGCCGAGGGGAGCCCAATGAGCAGTTCTTC	CASSRGEPNEQFF
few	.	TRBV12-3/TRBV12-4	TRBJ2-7	TGTGCCAGCAGTTTAGCCAGTTGGGGCTCCTACGAGCAGTACTTC	CASSLASWGSYEQYF
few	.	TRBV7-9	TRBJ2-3	TGTGCCAGCAGCTTAGCGGGACGAATTCTTTACAAGTATTTT	CASSLAGRILYKYF
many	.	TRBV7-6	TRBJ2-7	TGTGCCAGCAGCTTCGCAGGTGGGATTGGACCCTACGAGCAGTACTTC	CASSFAGGIGPYEQYF
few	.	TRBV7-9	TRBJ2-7	TGTGCCAGCAGCCCTCCGAGGGGTATCTACGAGCAGTACTTC	CASSPPRGIYEQYF
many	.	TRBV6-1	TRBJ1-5	TGTGCCATCTCGGGGCTTAATCAGCCCCAGCATTTT	CAISGLNQPQHF
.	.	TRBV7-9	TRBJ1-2	TGTGCCAGCAGCTTAGTCCGGGGACTGGACTATGGCTACACCTTC	CASSLVRGLDYGYTF
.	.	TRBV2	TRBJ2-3	TGTGCCAGCAGTGAAGAGAGGGATCTGCGGACAGATACGCAGTATTTT	CASSEERDLRTDTQYF
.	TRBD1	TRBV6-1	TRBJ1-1	TGTGCCAGCATTTGGACAGGGGGGTCTGAAGCTTTCTTT	CASIWTGGSEAFF
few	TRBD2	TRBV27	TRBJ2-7	TGTGCCAGCAGCCGGGCCCCCGGGAGGATATACGAGCAGTACTTC	CASSRAPGRIYEQYF
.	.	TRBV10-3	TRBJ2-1	TGTGCCATCAGTGTTAGCCCCAATGAGCAGTTCTTC	CAISVSPNEQFF
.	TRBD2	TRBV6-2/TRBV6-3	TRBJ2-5	TGTGCCAGCAGTTACTATGTGCGACTAGCGGGGGAACAGTACCAAGAGACCCAGTACTTC	CASSYYVRLAGEQYQETQYF
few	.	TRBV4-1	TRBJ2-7	TGCGCCAGCAGCCAGACGACAGGTACGAGGTACGAGCAGTACTTC	CASSQTTGTRYEQYF